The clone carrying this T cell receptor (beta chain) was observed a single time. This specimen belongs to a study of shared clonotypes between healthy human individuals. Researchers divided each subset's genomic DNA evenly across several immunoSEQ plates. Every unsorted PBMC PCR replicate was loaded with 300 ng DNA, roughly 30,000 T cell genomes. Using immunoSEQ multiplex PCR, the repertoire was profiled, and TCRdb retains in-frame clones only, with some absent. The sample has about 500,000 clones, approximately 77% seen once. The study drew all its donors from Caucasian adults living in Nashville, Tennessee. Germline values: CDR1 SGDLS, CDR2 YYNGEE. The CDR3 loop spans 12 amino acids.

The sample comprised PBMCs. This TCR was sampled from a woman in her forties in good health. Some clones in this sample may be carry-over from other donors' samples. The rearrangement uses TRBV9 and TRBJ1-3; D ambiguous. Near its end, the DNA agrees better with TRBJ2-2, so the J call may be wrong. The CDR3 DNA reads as TGTGCCAGCAGCGTACGGGCCGGGGAGCTGTTTTTT. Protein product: CASSVRAGELFF.